A single sample is the source of the 32 T cell receptor beta chains below, sequenced in a study of blood T cell repertoires in COVID-19. Data came from immunoSEQ multiplex PCR; TCRdb stores just in-frame clones and leaves some out. The table lists about 62,000 clones, 70% to 85% of them singletons. Sequencing input: peripheral blood. The receptors here all came from a woman of 80 years or more with active or convalescent COVID-19.

The chain employs TRBV6-5 and TRBJ1-1, with D tentatively TRBD1 (5 bases). Germline V gene lookup returns CDR1 MNHEY and CDR2 SVGAGI. There are 15 residues in the CDR3. Trimming took 4 bases from V and 2 from J, leaving 14 bases between them. CDR3: CASSWGTDFNTEAFF. Here the CDR3 DNA reads TGTGCCAGCAGTTGGGGCACAGATTTCAACACTGAAGCTTTCTTT.

This rearrangement joins TRBV29-1 to TRBJ1-5; a possible D gene is TRBD1 (6 bases). This CDR3 comprises 14 residues. V was pared by 6 bases and J by 5 bases, with 17 bases between. The germline V gene has CDR1 SQVTM and CDR2 ANQGSEA. CDR3 protein: CSVAQGDLDQPQHF. The CDR3 DNA follows: TGCAGCGTAGCACAGGGAGACCTCGATCAGCCCCAGCATTTT.

CDR3 sequence: CASSPLTRGNTEAFF. CDR3 coding DNA: TGTGCCAGCAGCCCCCTCACAAGGGGCAACACTGAAGCTTTCTTT. This chain joins TRBV14 and TRBJ1-1, with D tentatively TRBD1 (5 bases). This CDR3 comprises 15 residues. V was trimmed by 4 bases and J by 2 bases, leaving 14 bases between them. Germline V gives CDR1 SGHDN, CDR2 FVKESK.

The rearrangement links TRBV7-8 to TRBJ2-7; 7 bases are a match to TRBD2. V shed 5 bases, J shed 2 bases, and the junction held 9 bases outside the gene matches. Germline CDR1 SGHVS, CDR2 FQNEAQ. This CDR3 comprises 15 residues. CDR3 nucleotide sequence: TGTGCCAGCAGCAGACGGGGGGACCGTCCCTACGAGCAGTACTTC. Amino acid sequence: CASSRRGDRPYEQYF.

The V call is TRBV6-5, the J call TRBJ1-2; TRBD1 might be the D (5 bases). CDR3 size: 14 residues. Between the trimmed V and J ends, which lost 7 bases and 8 bases, there was a span of 20 bases. Germline V gene data show CDR1 as MNHEY and CDR2 as SVGAGI. The CDR3 coding sequence is TGTGCCAGCATCCCAGGGCCCGTCATGAGCGGCTACACCTTC. Amino acids: CASIPGPVMSGYTF.

The table lists this clone with a few counts. The chain is built from TRBV4-1 and TRBJ1-2, with D possibly matching TRBD1 (6 bases). V gave up 4 bases and J gave up 8 bases, with 20 bases separating them. Germline assignment: CDR1 MGHRA and CDR2 YSYEKL. CDR3 length: 15 residues. CDR3 sequence reads: CASSRSGQPAMGYTF. The CDR3 DNA is TGCGCCAGCAGCCGGAGCGGACAGCCCGCTATGGGCTACACCTTC.

Relative to its sample, this clone is large. The sample has other DNA sequences that encode this CDR3 too. The rearrangement links TRBV27 to TRBJ1-1, with 10 bases lining up with TRBD1. Germline V gene lookup returns CDR1 MNHEY and CDR2 SMNVEV (reference sequence). The CDR3 loop spans 15 amino acids. V lost 5 bases, J lost 1 base, and 4 bases stayed unmatched. CDR3 coding DNA: TGTGCCAGCAGTCGAGGACAGGGGGAGAACACTGAAGCTTTCTTT. Protein sequence: CASSRGQGENTEAFF.

The V gene is TRBV7-3, the J gene TRBJ2-3; 10 bases agree with TRBD2. The CDR3 is 15 residues long. Germline values: CDR1 SGHTA, CDR2 FQGTGA. Unmatched junction bases numbered 5, after V lost 2 bases and J lost 6 bases. CDR3 in amino acids: CASSLGLAEADTQYF. The CDR3 DNA is TGTGCCAGCAGCTTAGGACTAGCGGAAGCGGATACGCAGTATTTT.

In DNA, the CDR3 is TGTGCCAGCAGTGAATCGGTTTACAATCAGCCCCAGCATTTT. Its translation is CASSESVYNQPQHF. The chain carries TRBV2 and TRBJ1-5, with D uncertain. The germline CDR1 and CDR2 sequences are SNHLY and FYNNEI. There are 14 residues in the CDR3. Trimming took off 2 bases at V and 3 bases at J, with 8 bases between the two ends.

This clone was seen once. The rearrangement joins TRBV27 to TRBJ2-2; no clear D gene. Germline V gene sequence: CDR1 MNHEY, CDR2 SMNVEV (reference sequence). CDR3 length: 14 residues. V lost 6 bases to trimming and J lost 6 bases, with 14 bases between them. CDR3 loop: CASSLGSAAGELFF. The CDR3 nucleotides are TGTGCCAGCAGCCTCGGTTCTGCGGCCGGGGAGCTGTTTTTT.

CDR3 in amino acids: CASKEGPQNTEAFF. CDR3 coding DNA: TGTGCCAGCAAGGAGGGCCCGCAGAACACTGAAGCTTTCTTT. The V and J genes are TRBV11-1 and TRBJ1-1; unclear D gene. V shed 7 bases and J shed 1 base, with 13 bases lying between them. The CDR3 loop spans 14 amino acids. Germline-derived CDR1 and CDR2 are SGHAT and FQDESV (reference sequence).

This chain connects TRBV5-1 to TRBJ1-4, with a possible D match to TRBD1 (6 bases). CDR1 and CDR2 from the germline V gene are SGHRS and YFSETQ. This CDR3 comprises 15 residues. V was pared by 4 bases and J by 6 bases, with 16 bases between. The chain's CDR3 is CASSPEGGAHEKLFF. The CDR3 DNA reads as TGCGCCAGCAGCCCAGAAGGGGGGGCCCATGAAAAACTGTTTTTT. Using reference TRBV5-1 and TRBJ1-4 for the parts outside the CDR3, the full variable domain is KAGVTQTPRYLIKTRGQQVTLSCSPISGHRSVSWYQQTPGQGLQFLFEYFSETQRNKGNFPGRFSGRQFSNSRSEMNVSTLELGDSALYLCASSPEGGAHEKLFFGSGTQLSVL.

This rearrangement joins TRBV3-1 (or the pseudogene TRBV3-2) to TRBJ1-2; 10 bases are a match to TRBD1. CDR3 size: 15 residues. V lost 4 bases, J lost 2 bases, and 4 bases stayed unmatched. Looked up from germline, CDR1 is LGHDT and CDR2 is YNNKEL (reference sequence). CDR3 residues: CASSPRDRGNYGYTF. CDR3 DNA: TGTGCCAGCAGCCCCCGGGACAGGGGAAACTATGGCTACACCTTC.

This chain links TRBV18 with TRBJ1-5; D possibly corresponds to TRBD1 (6 bases). The CDR3 covers 16 residues. Trimming took 2 bases from V and 5 from J, leaving 16 bases between them. The V gene's germline CDR1 is KGHSH and CDR2 LQKENI. CDR3 amino acids: CASSPETDSRYQPQHF. In nucleotides, the CDR3 is TGTGCCAGCTCACCAGAAACGGACAGTAGATATCAGCCCCAGCATTTT.

This clone turned up a few times. The CDR3: CASSFGTGGKKLFF. CDR3 sequence (DNA): TGTGCCAGCAGCTTCGGCACAGGGGGCAAAAAACTGTTTTTT. J is TRBJ1-4 and V is TRBV5-4; 9 nucleotides agree with TRBD1. This CDR3 region has 14 residues. The V segment lost 2 bases and the J segment 9 bases; nucleotides outside the gene matches: 5. CDR1 SGHNT and CDR2 YYREEE come from the germline V gene (reference sequence).

This chain connects TRBV4-1 to TRBJ1-5, with 7 bases identical to TRBD1. The CDR3 is 14 amino acids. The junction had 6 bases not matched to a gene; V was cut back by 5 bases and J by 5 bases. CDR1 and CDR2 from the germline V gene are MGHRA and YSYEKL. The CDR3 loop is CASSENRGHQPQHF. The CDR3 coding sequence is TGCGCCAGCAGCGAGAACAGGGGCCATCAGCCCCAGCATTTT.

This chain uses TRBV5-1 with TRBJ2-7, with D tentatively TRBD1 (6 bases). Germline-derived CDR1 and CDR2 are SGHRS and YFSETQ. V lost 7 bases, J lost 6 bases, and 14 bases lay in between. The CDR3 is 12 residues long. CDR3 amino acids: CASGTMAGEQYF. The CDR3 DNA sequence: TGCGCCAGCGGGACAATGGCTGGCGAGCAGTACTTC.

The chain links TRBV7-3 to TRBJ1-2; 9 positions agree with TRBD1. The germline gives CDR1 SGHTA, CDR2 FQGTGA. Germline trimming cut 3 bases from V and 3 bases from J; bases unmatched to any gene: 5. The CDR3 consists of 15 residues. Here the CDR3 DNA reads TGTGCCAGCAGCTTGACAGGGGGAAGGGACTATGGCTACACCTTC. Amino acids: CASSLTGGRDYGYTF.

This clone was found once. The chain combines TRBV5-1 with TRBJ1-2; TRBD1 aligns across 9 bases. This CDR3 contains 14 residues. V lost 4 bases to trimming and J lost 6 bases; unmatched junction nucleotides: 7. Germline V lookup: CDR1 SGHRS, CDR2 YFSETQ. CDR3 loop: CASSQGTGSHGYTF. The CDR3 DNA sequence: TGCGCCAGCAGCCAGGGGACAGGGTCGCATGGCTACACCTTC.

The chain recombines TRBV7-9 with TRBJ2-7; TRBD1 might be the D (6 bases). The CDR3 runs to 14 residues. V was pared by 3 bases and J by 6 bases, with 15 bases between. Germline CDR1 reads SEHNR; CDR2 reads FQNEAQ (reference sequence). In DNA form, the CDR3 reads TGTGCCAGCAGCTTTGGGCAGGGGTTGAGCGAGCAGTACTTC. It encodes CASSFGQGLSEQYF.

The chain employs TRBV5-1 and TRBJ1-2; D is possibly TRBD1 (6 bases). Germline CDR1 and CDR2: SGHRS and YFSETQ. The CDR3 loop spans 15 amino acids. With 4 bases removed from V and 5 bases from J, the gap between germline ends came to 18 bases. CDR3 nucleotide sequence: TGCGCCAGCAGCCCAAGGGTAGGGGGAGTATATGGCTACACCTTC. Translating gives CASSPRVGGVYGYTF. Full variable domain (rest looked up from reference TRBV5-1 and TRBJ1-2): KAGVTQTPRYLIKTRGQQVTLSCSPISGHRSVSWYQQTPGQGLQFLFEYFSETQRNKGNFPGRFSGRQFSNSRSEMNVSTLELGDSALYLCASSPRVGGVYGYTFGSGTRLTVV.

This chain links TRBV19 with TRBJ2-5; D is perhaps TRBD1 (6 bases). V lost 10 bases and J 2 bases, leaving 11 bases between the germline ends. The CDR3 runs to 12 residues. Germline V lookup: CDR1 LNHDA, CDR2 SQIVND (reference sequence). CDR3 loop: CATKGQQETQYF. The DNA for the CDR3 is TGTGCCACCAAAGGACAGCAAGAGACCCAGTACTTC.

The genes are TRBV5-1 and TRBJ1-1; possibly TRBD1 for D (6 bases). The CDR3 contains 13 residues. Trimming cost V 7 bases and J 2 bases, with 12 bases left between them. Per germline, CDR1 SGHRS and CDR2 YFSETQ. The CDR3 reads CASEGGTNTEAFF. The CDR3 DNA reads as TGCGCCAGCGAGGGGGGGACCAACACTGAAGCTTTCTTT.

V gene TRBV7-9 combines with J gene TRBJ1-1, with D possibly matching TRBD1 (6 bases). Deletions cut 4 bases from V and 4 bases from J, with 13 bases between. Germline assignment: CDR1 SEHNR and CDR2 FQNEAQ (reference sequence). The CDR3 has 14 amino acids. The chain's CDR3 is CASSSTGLGTEAFF. As DNA, the CDR3 is TGTGCCAGCAGCTCAACAGGGCTCGGCACTGAAGCTTTCTTT.

The J gene is TRBJ2-3, the V gene TRBV2; 9 bases are shared with TRBD1. From germline, CDR1 is SNHLY and CDR2 FYNNEI. The CDR3 sequence is 15 residues long. Trimming removed 5 bases from V and 2 bases from J; junction bases left unmatched: 5. CDR3 region: CASSRDRVNTDTQYF. CDR3 bases: TGTGCCAGCAGTCGGGACAGGGTCAACACAGATACGCAGTATTTT.

This clone was seen a single time. V and J are TRBV11-3 and TRBJ2-1; tentatively, D is TRBD2 (6 bases). The V end lost 6 bases, the J end lost 0 bases, and 15 bases lay between the germline ends. The CDR3 spans 16 residues. The germline V gene encodes CDR1 SGHNT and CDR2 YENEEA. This chain's CDR3 is CASSSGRGDSYNEQFF. In DNA form, the CDR3 reads TGTGCCAGCAGTTCGGGGCGGGGTGACTCCTACAATGAGCAGTTCTTC.

Many counts were recorded for this clone. The J gene is TRBJ1-1, the V gene TRBV7-8; 8 nucleotides match TRBD1. The CDR3 has 15 amino acids. With V trimmed by 1 base and J by 4 bases, 5 bases remained unmatched. The V gene's germline CDR1 is SGHVS and CDR2 FQNEAQ. CDR3 loop: CASSLVTGGSTEAFF. The CDR3 coding sequence is TGTGCCAGCAGCTTAGTTACAGGGGGGTCCACTGAAGCTTTCTTT.

As DNA, the CDR3 is TGTGCCAGCAGCTTAGCCGGACAACCGGCGGGCTACACCTTC. Translating gives CASSLAGQPAGYTF. The J gene is TRBJ1-2, the V gene TRBV7-8, with D maybe TRBD1 (5 bases). The CDR3 has 14 amino acids. Trimming took off 0 bases at V and 8 bases at J, with 13 bases between the two ends. Germline CDR1 and CDR2: SGHVS and FQNEAQ.

This chain uses TRBV5-1 with TRBJ1-1; D is unresolved. CDR1 is SGHRS and CDR2 is YFSETQ in the germline V gene. V lost 2 bases, J lost 6 bases, and 8 bases lay in between. This CDR3 has 12 amino acids. Here the CDR3 reads CASSFFGAEAFF. Written as DNA, the CDR3 is TGCGCCAGCAGCTTTTTCGGGGCTGAAGCTTTCTTT.

The gene calls are TRBV5-1 and TRBJ2-1; 10 bases fit TRBD2. The V and J ends lost 0 bases and 0 bases, in that order; junction bases with no gene match: 9. Germline CDR1 and CDR2: SGHRS and YFSETQ. CDR3 size: 19 residues. The DNA of the CDR3 is TGCGCCAGCAGCTTGGTCGGTAGCGGGGGGTATAGCTCCTACAATGAGCAGTTCTTC. Amino acids: CASSLVGSGGYSSYNEQFF.

In regard to this clone: Other DNA sequences in the sample encode the same CDR3. V is TRBV24-1 and J is TRBJ2-2; TRBD1 matches 11 bases. The V gene's germline CDR1 is KGHDR and CDR2 SFDVKD. The V segment lost 4 bases and the J segment 6 bases; nucleotides outside the gene matches: 3. The CDR3 runs to 15 residues. The DNA of the CDR3 is TGTGCCACCAGTGACCCGGGACAGGGGGCCGGGGAGCTGTTTTTT. It codes for CATSDPGQGAGELFF.

The chain combines TRBV19 with TRBJ1-2, with a tentative D call TRBD1 (5 bases). The germline V gene encodes CDR1 LNHDA and CDR2 SQIVND (reference sequence). The CDR3 consists of 16 residues. The germline V and J ends were trimmed by 2 bases and 3 bases, with 16 bases remaining between them. The CDR3 sequence: CASSITSGQQDYGYTF. Written as DNA, the CDR3 is TGTGCCAGTAGTATAACGTCTGGGCAACAGGACTATGGCTACACCTTC.